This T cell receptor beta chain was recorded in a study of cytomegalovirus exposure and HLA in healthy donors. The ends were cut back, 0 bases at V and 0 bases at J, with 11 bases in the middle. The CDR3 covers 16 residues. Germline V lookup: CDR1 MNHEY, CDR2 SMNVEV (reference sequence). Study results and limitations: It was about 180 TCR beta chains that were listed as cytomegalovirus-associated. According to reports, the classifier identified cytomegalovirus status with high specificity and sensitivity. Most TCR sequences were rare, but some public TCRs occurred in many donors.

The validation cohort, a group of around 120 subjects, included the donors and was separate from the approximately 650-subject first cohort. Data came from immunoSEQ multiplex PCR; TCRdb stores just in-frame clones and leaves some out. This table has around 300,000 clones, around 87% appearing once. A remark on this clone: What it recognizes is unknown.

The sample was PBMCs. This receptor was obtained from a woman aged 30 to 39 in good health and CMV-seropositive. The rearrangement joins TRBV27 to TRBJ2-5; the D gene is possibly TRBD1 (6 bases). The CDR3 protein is CASSLSGHTHQETQYF. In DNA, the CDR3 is TGTGCCAGCAGTTTATCGGGACATACCCACCAAGAGACCCAGTACTTC.